These 22 T cell receptor beta chains were sequenced from one sample in a study of blood T cell repertoires in COVID-19. Generated by immunoSEQ multiplex PCR, the TCRdb table keeps only in-frame clones and is missing some. The data contain approximately 52,000 clones, roughly nine tenths of them singletons. Material for sequencing was peripheral blood. These receptors were collected from a man aged 60 to 69 with active COVID-19.

The chain combines TRBV28 with TRBJ2-3; D uncertain. In germline, CDR1 is MDHEN, CDR2 SYDVKM. This CDR3 has 16 residues. The ends were cut back, 4 bases at V and 4 bases at J, with 18 bases in the middle. The CDR3 reads CASSSPGSKGADTQYF. In nucleotides, the CDR3 is TGTGCCAGCAGTTCACCCGGGTCGAAAGGCGCAGATACGCAGTATTTT.

V usage is TRBV10-3 and J usage is TRBJ2-1; D call uncertain. This CDR3 is built from 11 residues. V lost 8 bases to trimming and J lost 5 bases, with 7 bases between them. Germline V gene data show CDR1 as ENHRY and CDR2 as SYGVKD. The CDR3 coding sequence is TGTGCCATCGGTACTGACAATGAGCAGTTCTTC. It codes for CAIGTDNEQFF.

This clone has just one count. This chain uses TRBV19 with TRBJ2-7, with 12 positions matching TRBD2. The CDR3 has 15 residues. V was clipped by 3 bases and J by 6 bases; unmatched bases: 6. The germline CDR1 and CDR2 sequences are LNHDA and SQIVND (reference sequence). This CDR3 is CASSMTSGGSTEQYF. CDR3 bases: TGTGCCAGTAGTATGACTAGCGGGGGCTCAACCGAGCAGTACTTC.

The chain joins TRBV4-3 to TRBJ1-4, with TRBD1 matching 9 bases. Trimming removed 4 bases from V and 5 bases from J; junction bases left unmatched: 5. Germline V gene data show CDR1 as LGHNA and CDR2 as YSLEER. This CDR3 has 15 residues. The CDR3 nucleotides are TGCGCCAGCAGCCGAGAGGGGACAGGGAATGAAAAACTGTTTTTT. Its translation: CASSREGTGNEKLFF.

The chain recombines TRBV5-5 with TRBJ2-7; 8 bases are a match to TRBD2. V was clipped by 3 bases and J by 0 bases; unmatched bases: 14. This CDR3 region has 18 residues. Germline V lookup: CDR1 SGHKS, CDR2 YYEKEE (reference sequence). In nucleotides, the CDR3 is TGTGCCAGCAGCTCCGACGGGGCTAGCGGGCCCAGCTCCTACGAGCAGTACTTC. It yields the protein CASSSDGASGPSSYEQYF.

This clone was detected once. V gene TRBV5-6 combines with J gene TRBJ1-2, with D maybe TRBD1 (6 bases). Trimming took off 3 bases at V and 4 bases at J, with 13 bases between the two ends. CDR1 is SGHDT, CDR2 YYEEEE, per germline. The CDR3 extends over 14 amino acids. The CDR3 spells CASSSTDSGYGYTF. The CDR3 nucleotides are TGTGCCAGCAGCTCGACGGACAGTGGCTATGGCTACACCTTC. The entire variable domain, with the rest obtained from reference TRBV5-6 and TRBJ1-2, is as follows: DAGVTQSPTHLIKTRGQQVTLRCSPKSGHDTVSWYQQALGQGPQFIFQYYEEEERQRGNFPDRFSGHQFPNYSSELNVNALLLGDSALYLCASSSTDSGYGYTFGSGTRLTVV.

The genes are TRBV14 and TRBJ2-1; no firm D call. Germline V gene data show CDR1 as SGHDN and CDR2 as FVKESK. V gave up 4 bases and J gave up 4 bases, with 8 bases separating them. This CDR3 has 13 amino acids. The CDR3 DNA sequence: TGTGCCAGCAGCCGGATCGGGTACAATGAGCAGTTCTTC. This encodes CASSRIGYNEQFF.

J is TRBJ1-2 and V is TRBV7-9; D might be TRBD1 (5 bases). The CDR3 has 15 amino acids. Germline CDR1 and CDR2: SEHNR and FQNEAQ (reference sequence). Trimming removed 1 base from V and 4 bases from J, with 13 bases in between. The CDR3 nucleotides are TGTGCCAGCAGCTTAGACGGACAAATGGTCTATGGCTACACCTTC. Its translation is CASSLDGQMVYGYTF. Supplemented by reference TRBV7-9 and TRBJ1-2, the full variable domain reads DTGVSQNPRHKITKRGQNVTFRCDPISEHNRLYWYRQTLGQGPEFLTYFQNEAQLEKSRLLSDRFSAERPKGSFSTLEIQRTEQGDSAMYLCASSLDGQMVYGYTFGSGTRLTVV.

This chain uses TRBV11-2 with TRBJ2-1; 12 nucleotides line up with TRBD2. V was clipped by 3 bases and J by 4 bases; unmatched bases: 4. CDR1 SGHAT and CDR2 FQNNGV come from the germline V gene. The CDR3 contains 16 residues. CDR3: CASSFFGTSGYNEQFF. CDR3 bases: TGTGCCAGCAGCTTTTTCGGGACTAGCGGGTACAATGAGCAGTTCTTC.

This chain joins TRBV27 and TRBJ1-5; 9 positions match TRBD1. Germline CDR1 and CDR2: MNHEY and SMNVEV (reference sequence). The CDR3 is made up of 15 amino acids. V shed 4 bases, J shed 2 bases, and the junction held 3 bases outside the gene matches. CDR3 amino acids: CASSSDRGGNQPQHF. The CDR3 DNA follows: TGTGCCAGCAGTTCCGACAGGGGGGGCAATCAGCCCCAGCATTTT.

This clone was observed a handful of times. The chain employs TRBV19 and TRBJ2-1, with TRBD2 matching 15 bases. Per the germline V gene, CDR1 is LNHDA and CDR2 is SQIVND (reference sequence). The CDR3 contains 14 residues. The junction had 7 bases not matched to a gene; V was cut back by 10 bases and J by 9 bases. CDR3 loop: CATGLAGGLGEQFF. CDR3 nucleotides: TGTGCCACAGGACTAGCGGGAGGGCTGGGTGAGCAGTTCTTC.

V and J are TRBV29-1 and TRBJ1-2; 7 bases are a match to TRBD1. V lost 5 bases, J lost 5 bases, and 5 bases stayed unmatched. The CDR3 is 12 amino acids. Per the germline V gene, CDR1 is SQVTM and CDR2 is ANQGSEA. CDR3 amino acids: CSVRQGRYGYTF. The CDR3 nucleotides are TGCAGCGTTCGACAGGGACGGTATGGCTACACCTTC.

This chain uses TRBV7-9 with TRBJ2-7; TRBD2 agrees at 11 bases. Per the germline V gene, CDR1 is SEHNR and CDR2 is FQNEAQ (reference sequence). This CDR3 has 15 amino acids. The junction had 7 bases not matched to a gene; V was cut back by 7 bases and J by 2 bases. The CDR3 DNA is TGTGCCAGCACCCCGGGGACTAGCGGTACCTACGAGCAGTACTTC. This gives the protein CASTPGTSGTYEQYF.

This rearrangement joins TRBV7-2 to TRBJ2-5; 7 bases match TRBD1. CDR3 length: 13 amino acids. J lost 6 bases, V lost 5 bases, and 6 bases had no gene match. Germline V gene lookup returns CDR1 SGHTA and CDR2 FQGNSA. Here the CDR3 DNA reads TGTGCCAGCAGCCAGGGACAGCAGCAGACCCAGTACTTC. Translation gives CASSQGQQQTQYF. The full variable domain, in which reference TRBV7-2 and TRBJ2-5 provide the parts outside the CDR3, is GAGVSQSPSNKVTEKGKDVELRCDPISGHTALYWYRQSLGQGLEFLIYFQGNSAPDKSGLPSDRFSAERTGGSVSTLTIQRTQQEDSAVYLCASSQGQQQTQYFGPGTRLLVL.

The CDR3 DNA is TGTGCCAGCAGCTTAAGCGGGAGAGTCACCGGGGAGCTGTTTTTT. It encodes CASSLSGRVTGELFF. The chain links TRBV9 to TRBJ2-2, with 8 bases identical to TRBD2. Trimming removed 4 bases from V and 4 bases from J; junction bases left unmatched: 6. The germline V gene has CDR1 SGDLS and CDR2 YYNGEE. The CDR3 consists of 15 residues.

This clone showed up just once. One junction end does not reproduce the germline sequence, and a read error may be involved. V and J are TRBV7-2 and TRBJ2-1; TRBD2 matches 11 bases. The CDR3 runs 15 residues. Germline assignment: CDR1 SGHTA and CDR2 FQGNSA. CDR3 nucleotide sequence: TGTGCCAGCAGCATAGCGGGAGGGCCCTACAATGAGCAGTTCTTC. Translated, it gives CASSIAGGPYNEQFF.

This chain connects TRBV9 to TRBJ2-1; D not certain. The CDR3 totals 13 residues. Germline CDR1 is SGDLS and CDR2 is YYNGEE. The V end lost 0 bases, the J end lost 9 bases, and 10 bases lay between the germline ends. This CDR3 is CASSVETLTEQFF. The DNA for the CDR3 is TGTGCCAGCAGCGTAGAAACTCTCACTGAGCAGTTCTTC.

The V and J genes are TRBV4-2 and TRBJ1-5, with D hard to call. This CDR3 is built from 14 residues. Germline CDR1 and CDR2: LGHNA and YNFKEQ. V lost 4 bases and J 6 bases, leaving 13 bases between the germline ends. The chain's CDR3 is CASSRTVEVQPQHF. The CDR3 region has the DNA TGTGCCAGCAGCCGGACTGTTGAGGTTCAGCCCCAGCATTTT.

The chain links TRBV13 to TRBJ2-1, with 8 bases that match TRBD2. Looked up from germline, CDR1 is PRHDT and CDR2 is FYEKMQ (reference sequence). The V segment lost 1 base and the J segment 9 bases; nucleotides outside the gene matches: 8. The CDR3 covers 15 residues. The CDR3 nucleotides are TGTGCCAGCAGCTTAGACCGGGAGGGCCGAGGTGAGCAGTTCTTC. This sequence encodes CASSLDREGRGEQFF.

The chain has TRBV7-9 and TRBJ2-7, with D tentatively TRBD1 (5 bases). V was cut by 1 base and J by 0 bases, with 13 bases left in between. The CDR3 has 16 amino acids. In germline, CDR1 is SEHNR, CDR2 FQNEAQ (reference sequence). DNA of the CDR3: TGTGCCAGCAGCTTAGTTTCCGCAGGGAACTCCTACGAGCAGTACTTC. As protein: CASSLVSAGNSYEQYF.

The chain recombines TRBV11-1 with TRBJ2-3; possible D gene TRBD2, 6 bases. V lost 2 bases and J lost 4, with 13 bases in between. The CDR3 totals 15 residues. Germline V lookup: CDR1 SGHAT, CDR2 FQDESV (reference sequence). The CDR3 DNA sequence: TGTGCCAGCAGCTTAAAAGGGACTGGAGCAGATACGCAGTATTTT. Translation gives CASSLKGTGADTQYF.

The rearrangement joins TRBV18 to TRBJ1-3; D is possibly TRBD1 (6 bases). V was pared by 6 bases and J by 0 bases, with 9 bases between. Germline values: CDR1 KGHSH, CDR2 LQKENI. CDR3 length equals 14 residues. CDR3 in DNA: TGTGCCAGCTCCCAGGGGTCCTCTGGAAACACCATATATTTT. Protein product: CASSQGSSGNTIYF.